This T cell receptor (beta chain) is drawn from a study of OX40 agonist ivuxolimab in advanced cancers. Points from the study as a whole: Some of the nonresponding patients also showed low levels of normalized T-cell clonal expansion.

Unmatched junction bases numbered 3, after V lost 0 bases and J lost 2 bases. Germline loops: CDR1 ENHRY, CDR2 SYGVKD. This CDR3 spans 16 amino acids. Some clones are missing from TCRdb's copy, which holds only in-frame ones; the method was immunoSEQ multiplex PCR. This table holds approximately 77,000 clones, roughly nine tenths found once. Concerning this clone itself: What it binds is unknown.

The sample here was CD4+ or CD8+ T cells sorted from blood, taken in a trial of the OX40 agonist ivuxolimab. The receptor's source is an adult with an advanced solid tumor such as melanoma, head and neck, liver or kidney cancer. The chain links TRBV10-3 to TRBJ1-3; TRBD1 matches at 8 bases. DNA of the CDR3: TGTGCCATCAGTGAGTCTCTGACAGGGGCTGGAAACACCATATATTTT. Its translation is CAISESLTGAGNTIYF.